This T cell receptor (beta chain) derives from a study of blood T cell repertoires in COVID-19. Study summary: The study drew acute and convalescent COVID-19 samples from the United States, Italy and Spain. T cells, B-cell-depleted T cells, or PBMCs provided the cDNA or gDNA that served as material.

The CDR3 totals 12 residues. The ends were cut back, 1 base at V and 5 bases at J, with 8 bases in the middle. The V gene's germline CDR1 is GTSNPN and CDR2 SVGIG (reference sequence). Original analysis: Amplification of reference gene primers was used by the study to estimate nucleated cell counts. The method was immunoSEQ multiplex PCR; TCRdb's version includes in-frame clones alone and lacks a portion of them. D and trimming were read from the DNA, whereas the V and J calls and clone size are those reported in that table. In the table there are 55,000 to 70,000 clones, 86% of which are singletons.

V usage is TRBV30 and J usage is TRBJ2-5; D remains ambiguous. What was sequenced was peripheral blood. This receptor was obtained from a middle-aged man with acute or convalescent COVID-19. The CDR3 sequence: CAWSDYGETQYF. The CDR3 DNA reads TGTGCCTGGAGTGACTATGGGGAGACCCAGTACTTC.